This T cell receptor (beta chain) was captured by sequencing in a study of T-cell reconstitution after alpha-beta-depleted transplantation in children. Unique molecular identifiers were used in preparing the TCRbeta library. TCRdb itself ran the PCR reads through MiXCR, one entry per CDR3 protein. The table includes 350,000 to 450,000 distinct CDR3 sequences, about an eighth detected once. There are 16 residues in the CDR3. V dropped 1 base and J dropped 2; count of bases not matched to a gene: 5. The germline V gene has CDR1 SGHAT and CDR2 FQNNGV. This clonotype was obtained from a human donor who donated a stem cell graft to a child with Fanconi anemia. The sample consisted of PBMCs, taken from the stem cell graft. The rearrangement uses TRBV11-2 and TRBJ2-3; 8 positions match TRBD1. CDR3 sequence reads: CASSLGLDRVTDTQYF. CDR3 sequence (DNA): TGTGCCAGCAGCTTAGGTCTGGACAGGGTCACAGATACGCAGTATTTT.